This passage covers 15 T cell receptor beta chains from one sample sequenced in a study of regulatory T cells in long-lasting Graves disease. Time point defined: newly diagnosed GD, antithyroid drugs for less than 3 months. Generation of the TCR library employed RNA extracted from PBMCs. Arm-PCR of CDR3 regions and iRepertoire HTBI primers were used to build TCR beta libraries. TCRdb reprocessed the multiplex PCR reads via MiXCR and lists one record per CDR3 protein. The sample yields about 200,000 distinct CDR3 sequences, 15% to 20% seen once. These records were also assigned to another study, of T cells in Graves' hyperthyroidism and ophthalmopathy.

The sample in question was peripheral blood mononuclear cells (PBMCs), obtained at new diagnosis, from a patient treated with antithyroid drugs. All receptors derive from a woman aged 30 to 39 with Graves disease.

This clonotype was found many times. This chain connects TRBV30 to TRBJ2-7; weak D call: TRBD2 (5 bases). Germline CDR1 reads GTSNPN; CDR2 reads SVGIG (reference sequence). The CDR3 spans 13 residues. The V end lost 0 bases, the J end lost 3 bases, and 9 bases lay between the germline ends. DNA of the CDR3: TGTGCCTGGAGTGTAGACGAGGGCTACGAGCAGTACTTC. It is translated as CAWSVDEGYEQYF.

This clonotype was seen ten or more times. Here the CDR3 DNA reads TGTGCCAGCAGCTTAGGGCGGCGGGGTAAAGATACGCAGTATTTT. Protein: CASSLGRRGKDTQYF. The V call is TRBV11-2, the J call TRBJ2-3; TRBD2 is a possible D gene (6 bases). V lost 1 base and J 5 bases, leaving 13 bases between the germline ends. This CDR3 is built from 15 residues. Germline CDR1 SGHAT, CDR2 FQNNGV.

The chain recombines TRBV7-2 with TRBJ2-6; weak D call: TRBD2 (5 bases). Deletions cut 5 bases from V and 0 bases from J, with 11 bases between. This CDR3 has 16 amino acids. Germline V gives CDR1 SGHTA, CDR2 FQGNSA. CDR3 nucleotide sequence: TGTGCCAGCAGCCGAATTGGGAGCTCTGGGGCCAACGTCCTGACTTTC. Residues: CASSRIGSSGANVLTF.

Ten or more counts support this clonotype. The V and J genes are TRBV6-5 and TRBJ2-1; D gene ambiguous. Trimming removed 1 base at V and 4 bases at J, with 8 bases between. This CDR3 is built from 14 residues. Germline lookup yields CDR1 MNHEY and CDR2 SVGAGI. The CDR3 DNA sequence: TGTGCCAGCAGTTACTTTGGGCTATACAATGAGCAGTTCTTC. Protein product: CASSYFGLYNEQFF.

Only a few counts were recorded for this clonotype. This chain connects TRBV5-1 to TRBJ2-2; possibly TRBD1 or TRBD2 for D (5 bases each). The ends were cut back, 2 bases at V and 1 base at J, with 9 bases in the middle. The CDR3 length is 15 residues. Germline lookup yields CDR1 SGHRS and CDR2 YFSETQ. Here the CDR3 reads CASSFGTVNTGELFF. DNA for the CDR3: TGCGCCAGCAGCTTTGGGACGGTGAACACCGGGGAGCTGTTTTTT.

This clonotype was detected ten times or more. The chain employs TRBV12-3 or TRBV12-4 and TRBJ1-2; D is possibly TRBD1 (5 bases). V lost 8 bases, J lost 1 base, and 17 bases lay in between. The CDR3 totals 15 residues. This chain's CDR3 is CASGSFGASNYGYTF. The CDR3 DNA reads as TGTGCCAGCGGGTCTTTCGGGGCAAGTAACTATGGCTACACCTTC.

This clonotype appeared many times. The chain combines TRBV13 with TRBJ2-1; TRBD2 aligns across 7 bases. The J segment lost 0 bases and the V segment lost 0 bases, leaving 5 bases of the junction unmatched. Germline CDR1 and CDR2: PRHDT and FYEKMQ (reference sequence). The CDR3 spans 17 residues. Here the CDR3 reads CASSLGDWGGSYNEQFF. The DNA of the CDR3 is TGTGCCAGCAGCTTAGGGGACTGGGGGGGCTCCTACAATGAGCAGTTCTTC. Complete variable domain (other parts from reference TRBV13 and TRBJ2-1): AAGVIQSPRHLIKEKRETATLKCYPIPRHDTVYWYQQGPGQDPQFLISFYEKMQSDKGSIPDRFSAQQFSDYHSELNMSSLELGDSALYFCASSLGDWGGSYNEQFFGPGTRLTVL.

This rearrangement joins TRBV11-2 to TRBJ2-3; D might be TRBD1 (5 bases). CDR1 SGHAT and CDR2 FQNNGV come from the germline V gene. The V end was cut by 5 bases, the J end by 3 bases, with 18 bases between. The CDR3 covers 16 residues. This CDR3 reads CASSQWWGLPTDTQYF. CDR3 DNA: TGTGCCAGCAGCCAGTGGTGGGGCTTGCCAACAGATACGCAGTATTTT.

With regard to this clonotype: A read error may be the cause here, since a much bigger clone is one base away. The CDR3 region has the DNA TGTGCCAGCAGTCGGACACCTCTACGGGGGTACTTC. It encodes CASSRTPLRGYF. The chain joins TRBV28 to TRBJ2-7; D possibly uses TRBD1 or TRBD2 (5 bases each). Germline V lookup: CDR1 MDHEN, CDR2 SYDVKM. This CDR3 has 12 amino acids. V lost 5 bases to trimming and J lost 12 bases, with 17 bases between them.

This clonotype has a count of ten or more. This rearrangement joins TRBV20-1 to TRBJ2-3; D is uncertain. Germline V gene sequence: CDR1 DFQATT, CDR2 SNEGSKA (reference sequence). With 6 bases removed from V and 6 bases from J, the gap between germline ends came to 16 bases. The CDR3 is made up of 13 amino acids. The chain's CDR3 is CSATRASRDTQYF. In DNA, the CDR3 is TGCAGTGCGACACGGGCGTCAAGGGATACGCAGTATTTT.

This clonotype was seen only once. The V and J genes are TRBV5-6 and TRBJ1-2; 12 bases agree with TRBD1. CDR1 SGHDT and CDR2 YYEEEE come from the germline V gene. V lost 4 bases, J lost 4 bases, and 8 bases stayed unmatched. The CDR3 sequence is 16 residues long. In nucleotides, the CDR3 is TGTGCCAGCAGCACCTTGGGGACAGGGGGCGGCTATGGCTACACCTTC. This translates into CASSTLGTGGGYGYTF.

Ten or more counts support this clonotype. The chain is built from TRBV28 and TRBJ1-4, with D possibly matching TRBD1 (5 bases). Germline V gives CDR1 MDHEN, CDR2 SYDVKM. The CDR3 runs 17 residues. Trimming removed 5 bases from V and 1 base from J, with 17 bases in between. The CDR3 DNA reads as TGTGCCAGCAGTAGGGAGGGGCCGAGGGTAACTAATGAAAAACTGTTTTTT. The encoded protein is CASSREGPRVTNEKLFF. The full variable domain, with the rest looked up from reference TRBV28 and TRBJ1-4, is DVKVTQSSRYLVKRTGEKVFLECVQDMDHENMFWYRQDPGLGLRLIYFSYDVKMKEKGDIPEGYSVSREKKERFSLILESASTNQTSMYLCASSREGPRVTNEKLFFGSGTQLSVL.

Many counts were recorded for this clonotype. This chain joins TRBV3-1 and TRBJ1-5; tentative D call: TRBD1 (6 bases). The V gene lost 1 base and the J gene lost 4 bases, with 8 bases spanning the gap. Germline CDR1 LGHDT, CDR2 YNNKEL (reference sequence). The CDR3 sequence is 14 residues long. The CDR3 region is CASSQAGTNQPQHF. The CDR3 DNA is TGTGCCAGCAGCCAAGCAGGGACAAATCAGCCCCAGCATTTT.

This clonotype was seen repeatedly, ten times or more. CDR3 sequence: CASSLEAGGNSPLHF. DNA for the CDR3: TGTGCCAGCAGCTTAGAGGCAGGGGGTAATTCACCCCTCCACTTT. The chain is built from TRBV7-8 and TRBJ1-6; 7 bases match TRBD1. Unmatched junction bases numbered 3, after V lost 1 base and J lost 6 bases. The CDR3 is 15 residues long. Germline V lookup: CDR1 SGHVS, CDR2 FQNEAQ.

This clonotype was found many times. The gene calls are TRBV11-1 and TRBJ1-1; TRBD1 matches at 7 bases. The CDR3 is 16 amino acids. The trim removed 5 bases at V and 5 bases at J, leaving 14 bases unmatched. Germline lookup yields CDR1 SGHAT and CDR2 FQDESV (reference sequence). CDR3 DNA sequence: TGTGCCAGCAGCGGACAGGTTTTTTCGAGTGGGACTGAAGCTTTCTTT. Its translation: CASSGQVFSSGTEAFF.